A selection of T cell receptor beta chains follows, all from one sample in a study of long-term antiretroviral therapy in people with HIV. This table comes from immunoSEQ multiplex PCR, and its TCRdb copy is limited to in-frame clones, with some not included. The table has roughly 33,000 clones, about 80% seen once. Sequenced material: unsorted PBMCs, taken 2 years after starting antiretroviral therapy. The receptors come from a woman between 45 and 60 years old with HIV. Each CDR3 is given with its conserved first and last residue. A D gene is named only where the DNA matches it firmly. A clone size is listed for some rows: how often the clone was seen (once, few, many), or a class if it is expanded.

d_gene: .
abundance: .
v_gene: TRBV7-3
j_gene: TRBJ2-3
CDR3aa: CASSFQGTDTQYF
CDR3nt: TGTGCCAGCAGCTTCCAAGGCACAGATACGCAGTATTTT

d_gene: TRBD1
abundance: .
v_gene: TRBV18
j_gene: TRBJ1-1
CDR3aa: CASSQGDTSNTEAFF
CDR3nt: TGTGCCAGCTCTCAGGGGGACACATCTAACACTGAAGCTTTCTTT

d_gene: .
abundance: .
v_gene: TRBV5-3
j_gene: TRBJ1-4
CDR3aa: CARSPDTGKNEKLFF
CDR3nt: TGTGCCAGAAGCCCCGACACCGGAAAGAATGAAAAACTGTTTTTT

d_gene: TRBD1
abundance: .
v_gene: TRBV4-1
j_gene: TRBJ1-1
CDR3aa: CASSPTSGGLNTEAFF
CDR3nt: TGCGCCAGCAGCCCAACATCAGGGGGGTTGAACACTGAAGCTTTCTTT

d_gene: .
abundance: .
v_gene: TRBV5-1
j_gene: TRBJ1-6
CDR3aa: CASSLAGGTNSPLHF
CDR3nt: TGCGCCAGCAGCTTGGCCGGCGGGACTAATTCACCCCTCCACTTT

d_gene: .
abundance: .
v_gene: TRBV7-3
j_gene: TRBJ1-6
CDR3aa: CASSDTNSPLHF
CDR3nt: TGTGCCAGCAGCGACACCAATTCACCCCTCCACTTT

d_gene: .
abundance: .
v_gene: TRBV5-6
j_gene: TRBJ2-1
CDR3aa: CASSFGRGDEQFF
CDR3nt: TGTGCCAGCAGCTTCGGCAGGGGGGATGAGCAGTTCTTC

d_gene: .
abundance: .
v_gene: TRBV7-9
j_gene: TRBJ2-2
CDR3aa: CASSSSGKRAGELFF
CDR3nt: TGTGCCAGCAGCTCCTCAGGGAAAAGGGCCGGGGAGCTGTTTTTT

d_gene: .
abundance: .
v_gene: TRBV15
j_gene: TRBJ2-1
CDR3aa: CATSGYNEQFF
CDR3nt: TGTGCCACCAGCGGTTACAATGAGCAGTTCTTC

d_gene: .
abundance: .
v_gene: TRBV10-2
j_gene: TRBJ1-1
CDR3aa: CASSGDDRGEAFF
CDR3nt: TGCGCCAGCAGTGGGGACGATCGGGGTGAAGCTTTCTTT

d_gene: TRBD2
abundance: .
v_gene: TRBV19
j_gene: TRBJ2-1
CDR3aa: CASSIGTSGGARNEQFF
CDR3nt: TGTGCCAGTAGTATCGGGACTAGCGGGGGGGCTCGGAATGAGCAGTTCTTC

d_gene: .
abundance: .
v_gene: TRBV7-3
j_gene: TRBJ2-3
CDR3aa: CASSLSLGGATDTQYF
CDR3nt: TGTGCCAGCAGCTTATCCCTGGGGGGGGCCACAGATACGCAGTATTTT

d_gene: .
abundance: few
v_gene: TRBV4-1
j_gene: TRBJ1-6
CDR3aa: CASSQGTGGGSNSPLHF
CDR3nt: TGCGCCAGCAGCCAAGGGACCGGGGGAGGGTCCAATTCACCCCTCCACTTT

d_gene: .
abundance: .
v_gene: TRBV7-2
j_gene: TRBJ1-4
CDR3aa: CASSLMGNEKLFF
CDR3nt: TGTGCCAGCAGCTTAATGGGTAATGAAAAACTGTTTTTT

d_gene: TRBD2
abundance: once
v_gene: TRBV11-2
j_gene: TRBJ2-1
CDR3aa: CASSPGGGLAGVQFF
CDR3nt: TGTGCCAGCAGCCCAGGAGGGGGACTAGCGGGGGTCCAGTTCTTC

d_gene: .
abundance: .
v_gene: TRBV7-2
j_gene: TRBJ2-2
CDR3aa: CASSPRLGPPQAGELFF
CDR3nt: TGTGCCAGCAGCCCCCGCCTGGGACCCCCCCAAGCCGGGGAGCTGTTTTTT

d_gene: .
abundance: .
v_gene: TRBV7-8
j_gene: TRBJ2-7
CDR3aa: CASSSRDSRDYEQYF
CDR3nt: TGTGCCAGCAGCTCCCGGGACTCTAGGGACTACGAGCAGTACTTC

d_gene: .
abundance: .
v_gene: TRBV25-1
j_gene: TRBJ1-3
CDR3aa: CASSPDVAGRAGNTIYF
CDR3nt: TGTGCCAGCAGTCCCGACGTGGCAGGGAGAGCTGGAAACACCATATATTTT

d_gene: .
abundance: .
v_gene: TRBV6-5
j_gene: TRBJ1-5
CDR3aa: CASSSGYNQPQHF
CDR3nt: TGTGCCAGCAGTTCAGGGTACAATCAGCCCCAGCATTTT

d_gene: TRBD2
abundance: .
v_gene: TRBV28
j_gene: TRBJ2-3
CDR3aa: CASSHGRLAGGPRTDTQYF
CDR3nt: TGTGCCAGCAGTCATGGTAGACTAGCGGGGGGGCCTAGAACAGATACGCAGTATTTT